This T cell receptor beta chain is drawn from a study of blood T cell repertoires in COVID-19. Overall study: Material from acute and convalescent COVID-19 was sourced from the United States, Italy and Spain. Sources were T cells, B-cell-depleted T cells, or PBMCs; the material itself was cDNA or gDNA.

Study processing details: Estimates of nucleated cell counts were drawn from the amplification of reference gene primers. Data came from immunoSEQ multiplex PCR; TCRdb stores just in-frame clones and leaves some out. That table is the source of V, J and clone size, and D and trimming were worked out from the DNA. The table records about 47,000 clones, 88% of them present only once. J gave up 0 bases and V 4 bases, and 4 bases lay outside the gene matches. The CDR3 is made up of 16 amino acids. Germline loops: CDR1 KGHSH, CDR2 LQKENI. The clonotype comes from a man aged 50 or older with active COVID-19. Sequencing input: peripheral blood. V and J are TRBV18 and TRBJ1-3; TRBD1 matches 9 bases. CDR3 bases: TGTGCCAGCTCACTCGCGACAGGGGGCTCTGGAAACACCATATATTTT. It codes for CASSLATGGSGNTIYF.